A selection of T cell receptor beta chains follows, all from one sample in a study of blood T cell repertoires in COVID-19. Here immunoSEQ multiplex PCR was the method, and the copy in TCRdb shows in-frame clones only, minus some. The sample includes more than 150,000 clones, around 85% seen only once; the top ten take roughly 8.2%. Input material: peripheral blood. The source of these receptors is a man aged 55-75 years with acute or convalescent COVID-19. CDR3s leave out the opening cysteine and the closing phenylalanine or tryptophan. The order of the fields is V gene, CDR3 protein.

TRBV30 AWRGTSGPHEQF
TRBV24-1 ATSDKRQNQPQH
TRBV7-3 ASSRTHGDTQY
TRBV2 ASSELGQNYGYT
TRBV6-2/TRBV6-3 ASSSSLAGAYEQY
TRBV7-3 ASSPRTSGAYNEQF
TRBV6-2/TRBV6-3 ASSYGDRAGNTIY
TRBV21-1 ASSKGGRVN
TRBV28 ASSIRTASSGNTIY
TRBV6-5 ASSYFRGGEQF
TRBV13 ASSFFTGFAPPGGYT
TRBV10-1 ASSVSGGEQY
TRBV28 ASRTTGSEHRETQY
TRBV5-1 ASSFTHPQETQY
TRBV5-5 ASSLVGPTLDTQY
TRBV27 ASSFAGAIYEQY
TRBV12-3/TRBV12-4 ASSLGQTYGYT
TRBV3-1/TRBV3-2 ASSHLGGPGELF